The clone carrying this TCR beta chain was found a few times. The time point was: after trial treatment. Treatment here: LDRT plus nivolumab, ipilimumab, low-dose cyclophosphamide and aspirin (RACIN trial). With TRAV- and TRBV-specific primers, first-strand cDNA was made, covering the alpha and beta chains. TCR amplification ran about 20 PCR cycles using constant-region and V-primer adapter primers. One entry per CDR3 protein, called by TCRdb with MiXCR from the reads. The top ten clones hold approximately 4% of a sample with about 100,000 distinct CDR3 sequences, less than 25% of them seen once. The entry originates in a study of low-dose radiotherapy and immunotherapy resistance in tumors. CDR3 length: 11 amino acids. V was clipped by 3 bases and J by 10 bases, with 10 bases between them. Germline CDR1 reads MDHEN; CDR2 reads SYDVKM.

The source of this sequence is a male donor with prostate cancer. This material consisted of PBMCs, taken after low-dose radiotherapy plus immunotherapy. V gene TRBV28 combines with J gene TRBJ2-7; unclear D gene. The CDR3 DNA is TGTGCCAGCAGTTTTTACGGCGGTCAGTACTTC. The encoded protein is CASSFYGGQYF.